The 7 T cell receptor beta chains below were found in one sample sequenced in a study of blood T cells in healthy people across ages. Through a sample-barcoded 5' primer and a J-beta primer mix, a second PCR was run for roughly 7 to 12 cycles. Each CDR3 protein is one row after TCRdb ran MiXCR on the 5' RACE reads. Among about 1.8 million distinct CDR3 sequences listed, around 48% were seen once. Sequencing was carried out using blood. All receptors derive from a woman aged 40 to 50 in good health.

This clonotype was detected only a few times. This chain connects TRBV20-1 to TRBJ2-1, with D possibly called TRBD1 or TRBD2 (5 bases each). This CDR3 has 15 residues. Germline V gene data show CDR1 as DFQATT and CDR2 as SNEGSKA (reference sequence). V lost 6 bases, J lost 3 bases, and 18 bases lay in between. CDR3: CSARTRDAGYNEQFF. The CDR3 DNA sequence: TGCAGTGCCCGGACCCGGGACGCAGGCTACAATGAGCAGTTCTTC.

This clonotype has a handful of counts. CDR3 coding DNA: TGTGCCAGCAGCGTCCACCTGGGGGGGGGCCTGGTTAACAATGAGCAGTTCTTC. It is translated as CASSVHLGGGLVNNEQFF. The J gene is TRBJ2-1, the V gene TRBV9, with D tentatively TRBD2 (7 bases). There are 18 residues in the CDR3. V was trimmed by 2 bases and J by 5 bases, leaving 23 bases between them. Germline-derived CDR1 and CDR2 are SGDLS and YYNGEE.

The chain has TRBV19 and TRBJ2-3; D perhaps matches TRBD1 (5 bases). The CDR3 has 15 amino acids. The V and J ends lost 5 bases and 5 bases respectively, with 17 bases between them. CDR1 LNHDA and CDR2 SQIVND come from the germline V gene (reference sequence). CDR3 residues: CASSGAGFHGDTQYF. CDR3 nucleotides: TGTGCCAGTAGTGGAGCAGGGTTTCATGGAGATACGCAGTATTTT.

This clonotype was recorded many times. The gene calls are TRBV7-2 and TRBJ2-5; D may be TRBD1 (5 bases). The CDR3 sequence is 14 residues long. Trimming stripped 1 base from V and 5 bases from J, with 11 bases between. Per the germline V gene, CDR1 is SGHTA and CDR2 is FQGNSA. CDR3 nucleotides: TGTGCCAGCAGCTTAGTAGCCAGGGCGGAGACCCAGTACTTC. Protein: CASSLVARAETQYF.

The V and J genes are TRBV27 and TRBJ2-5; either TRBD1 or TRBD2 may supply D (5 bases each). Germline CDR1 MNHEY, CDR2 SMNVEV (reference sequence). Trimming pared 5 bases from V and 5 bases from J, leaving 21 bases between. The CDR3 runs to 16 residues. Written as DNA, the CDR3 is TGTGCCAGCAGTCCCACCTGGCTCAGTTGGGGGGAGACCCAGTACTTC. Its translation: CASSPTWLSWGETQYF.

The rearrangement uses TRBV20-1 and TRBJ1-2; TRBD1 aligns across 11 bases. This CDR3 spans 13 amino acids. CDR1 is DFQATT, CDR2 SNEGSKA, per germline (reference sequence). Here the CDR3 DNA reads TGCAGGCCCTCGGACAGGGGGCTGAAGGGCTACACCTTC. Its protein product is CRPSDRGLKGYTF.

The chain carries TRBV27 and TRBJ2-1; 9 bases line up with TRBD2. Looked up from germline, CDR1 is MNHEY and CDR2 is SMNVEV (reference sequence). Losses at the gene ends were 4 bases for V and 5 bases for J; bases not matched to a gene: 6. The CDR3 is 15 amino acids. The CDR3, as DNA: TGTGCCAGCAGTTACTTCAGCGGGGGGAACAATGAGCAGTTCTTC. Translation: CASSYFSGGNNEQFF.